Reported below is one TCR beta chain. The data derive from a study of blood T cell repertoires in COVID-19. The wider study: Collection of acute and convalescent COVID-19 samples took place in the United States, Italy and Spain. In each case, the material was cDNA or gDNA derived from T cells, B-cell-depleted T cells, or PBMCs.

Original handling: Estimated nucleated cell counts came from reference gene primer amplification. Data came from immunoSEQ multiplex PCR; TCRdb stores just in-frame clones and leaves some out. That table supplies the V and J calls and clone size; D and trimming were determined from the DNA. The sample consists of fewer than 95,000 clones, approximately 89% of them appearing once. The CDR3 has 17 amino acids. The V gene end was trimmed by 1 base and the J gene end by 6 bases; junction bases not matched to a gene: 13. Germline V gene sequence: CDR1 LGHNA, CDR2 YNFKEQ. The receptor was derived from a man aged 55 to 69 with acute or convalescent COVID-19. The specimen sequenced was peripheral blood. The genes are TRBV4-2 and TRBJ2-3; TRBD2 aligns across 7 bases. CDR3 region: CASSQVVVAGRPDTQYF. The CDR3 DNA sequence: TGTGCCAGCAGCCAAGTGGTGGTAGCGGGTAGGCCGGATACGCAGTATTTT.